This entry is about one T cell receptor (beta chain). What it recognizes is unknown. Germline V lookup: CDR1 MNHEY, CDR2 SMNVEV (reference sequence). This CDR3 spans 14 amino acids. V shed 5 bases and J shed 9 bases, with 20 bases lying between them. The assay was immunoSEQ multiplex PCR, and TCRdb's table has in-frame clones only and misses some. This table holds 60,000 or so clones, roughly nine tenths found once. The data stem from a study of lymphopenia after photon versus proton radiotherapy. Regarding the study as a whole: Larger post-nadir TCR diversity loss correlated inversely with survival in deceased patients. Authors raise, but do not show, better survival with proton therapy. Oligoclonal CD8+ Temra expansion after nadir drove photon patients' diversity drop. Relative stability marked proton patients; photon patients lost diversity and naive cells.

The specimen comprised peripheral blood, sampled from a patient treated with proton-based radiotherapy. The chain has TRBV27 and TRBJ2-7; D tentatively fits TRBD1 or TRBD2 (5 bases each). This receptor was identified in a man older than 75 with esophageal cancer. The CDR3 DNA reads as TGTGCCAGCAGTCGAGGGGACCGCGCGGCTGGGCAGTACTTC. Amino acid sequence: CASSRGDRAAGQYF.